The 13 T cell receptor beta chains presented below share a single source sample, sequenced in a study of OX40 agonist ivuxolimab in advanced cancers. The assay was immunoSEQ multiplex PCR, and TCRdb's table has in-frame clones only and misses some. The sample lists approximately 94,000 clones, about 92% occurring once. This sample comprised CD4+ or CD8+ T cells sorted from blood, obtained in a trial of the OX40 agonist ivuxolimab. These receptors were taken from an adult with an advanced solid tumor such as melanoma, head and neck, liver or kidney cancer.

This chain uses TRBV5-6 with TRBJ2-1; tentatively, D is TRBD2 (6 bases). V gave up 4 bases and J gave up 9 bases, with 17 bases separating them. Germline V gene sequence: CDR1 SGHDT, CDR2 YYEEEE. The CDR3 totals 14 residues. DNA for the CDR3: TGTGCCAGCAGCGCGGGACTGCCTGGGGGTGAGCAGTTCTTC. Protein: CASSAGLPGGEQFF. The variable domain in full, with the rest retrieved from reference TRBV5-6 and TRBJ2-1, is DAGVTQSPTHLIKTRGQQVTLRCSPKSGHDTVSWYQQALGQGPQFIFQYYEEEERQRGNFPDRFSGHQFPNYSSELNVNALLLGDSALYLCASSAGLPGGEQFFGPGTRLTVL.

The chain is built from TRBV10-3 and TRBJ2-2, with 9 bases identical to TRBD1. This CDR3 has 17 amino acids. Germline trimming cut 3 bases from V and 9 bases from J; bases unmatched to any gene: 14. Germline lookup yields CDR1 ENHRY and CDR2 SYGVKD. The CDR3 nucleotides read TGTGCCATCAGTGAAGTAGCCGGGACAGGGTCCCTTTGGGAGCTGTTTTTT. Its protein product is CAISEVAGTGSLWELFF.

The CDR3 spells CASSFSHSTDTQYF. The CDR3 nucleotides read TGTGCCAGCAGTTTTTCCCATAGCACAGATACGCAGTATTTT. V and J are TRBV27 and TRBJ2-3; no clear D. The CDR3 covers 14 residues. CDR1 is MNHEY, CDR2 SMNVEV, per germline (reference sequence). V was trimmed by 3 bases and J by 0 bases, leaving 7 bases between them.

V is TRBV27 and J is TRBJ2-5; a weak D match, TRBD2 (5 bases). V was pared by 3 bases and J by 2 bases, with 13 bases between. Germline-derived CDR1 and CDR2 are MNHEY and SMNVEV (reference sequence). The CDR3 is made up of 15 amino acids. The CDR3, as DNA: TGTGCCAGCAGTTTTGGACTTTCAGGTCAAGAGACCCAGTACTTC. Translated: CASSFGLSGQETQYF.

The gene calls are TRBV6-5 and TRBJ2-5; D is perhaps TRBD1 or TRBD2 (5 bases each). CDR3 size: 15 residues. Trimming removed 6 bases from V and 11 bases from J, with 25 bases in between. The germline V gene encodes CDR1 MNHEY and CDR2 SVGAGI. The CDR3 DNA reads as TGTGCCAGCAGACCGGGACCCTCTCTTTTCGGGAAGCAGTACTTC. Translated, it gives CASRPGPSLFGKQYF.

This rearrangement joins TRBV28 to TRBJ1-4, with TRBD1 as a possible D gene (6 bases). Trimming shortened V by 4 bases and J by 0 bases, and 21 bases separated the two germline ends. This CDR3 is 19 amino acids long. The germline CDR1 and CDR2 sequences are MDHEN and SYDVKM. The CDR3 sequence is CASSYGGQTGYATNEKLFF. The CDR3 bases are TGTGCCAGCAGTTACGGAGGACAGACAGGTTATGCAACTAATGAAAAACTGTTTTTT.

This clone has just a few counts. V usage is TRBV28 and J usage is TRBJ1-5, with D unclear. Trimming shortened V by 2 bases and J by 3 bases, and 11 bases separated the two germline ends. The CDR3 spans 15 residues. Germline CDR1 reads MDHEN; CDR2 reads SYDVKM. The CDR3 reads CASSLGQAINQPQHF. In nucleotides, the CDR3 is TGTGCCAGCAGTTTAGGTCAGGCCATCAATCAGCCCCAGCATTTT.

This chain joins TRBV5-1 and TRBJ1-1, with D possibly matching TRBD1 (5 bases). The germline V gene encodes CDR1 SGHRS and CDR2 YFSETQ. The V gene lost 4 bases and the J gene lost 8 bases, with 15 bases spanning the gap. This CDR3 is 13 amino acids long. The CDR3 DNA follows: TGCGCCAGCAGCCCCACAGGTCCGCCCGAAGCTTTCTTT. Its protein is CASSPTGPPEAFF. The whole variable domain, filled in from reference TRBV5-1 and TRBJ1-1, reads KAGVTQTPRYLIKTRGQQVTLSCSPISGHRSVSWYQQTPGQGLQFLFEYFSETQRNKGNFPGRFSGRQFSNSRSEMNVSTLELGDSALYLCASSPTGPPEAFFGQGTRLTVV.

The rearrangement joins TRBV2 to TRBJ1-1, with D perhaps TRBD1 (6 bases). Trimming stripped 5 bases from V and 8 bases from J, with 9 bases between. CDR3 length: 11 residues. Germline V gives CDR1 SNHLY, CDR2 FYNNEI. Here the CDR3 DNA reads TGTGCCAGCAGTCCTGACAGGGAAGCTTTCTTT. The encoded protein is CASSPDREAFF.

The rearrangement joins TRBV30 to TRBJ2-3; 8 nucleotides agree with TRBD1. The V and J ends lost 3 bases and 6 bases, in that order; junction bases with no gene match: 2. This CDR3 contains 12 residues. CDR1 and CDR2 (germline): GTSNPN, SVGIG (reference sequence). Written as DNA, the CDR3 is TGTGCCTGGAGCGGGACAGGTGATACGCAGTATTTT. Translation gives CAWSGTGDTQYF. The variable domain in full, completed from reference TRBV30 and TRBJ2-3, reads SQTIHQWPATLVQPVGSPLSLECTVEGTSNPNLYWYRQAAGRGLQLLFYSVGIGQISSEVPQNLSASRPQDRQFILSSKKLLLSDSGFYLCAWSGTGDTQYFGPGTRLTVL.

V and J are TRBV6-1 and TRBJ1-4; no firm D call. Germline assignment: CDR1 MNHNS and CDR2 SASEGT. Trimming shortened V by 1 base and J by 4 bases, and 13 bases separated the two germline ends. The CDR3 covers 16 residues. CDR3 DNA: TGTGCCAGCAGTGAAGACCGCGGACTGATTAATGAAAAACTGTTTTTT. It codes for CASSEDRGLINEKLFF.

The chain couples TRBV14 to TRBJ1-2; the D gene is possibly TRBD1 (5 bases). The V end lost 0 bases, the J end lost 6 bases, and 20 bases lay between the germline ends. CDR3 length: 17 residues. Germline assignment: CDR1 SGHDN and CDR2 FVKESK. The CDR3 nucleotides read TGTGCCAGCAGCCAAGATACTAGAGGCGCAGGGCCCCATGGCTACACCTTC. Its protein is CASSQDTRGAGPHGYTF.

This clone has just a few counts. V is TRBV19 and J is TRBJ2-7, with D unresolved. V lost 0 bases, J lost 2 bases, and 5 bases lay in between. CDR3 size: 13 residues. The germline V gene encodes CDR1 LNHDA and CDR2 SQIVND (reference sequence). The CDR3 DNA reads TGTGCCAGTAGTATAGACCCAACCTACGAGCAGTACTTC. This translates into CASSIDPTYEQYF.